This T cell receptor (beta chain) was obtained from a study of T cell repertoires in cytomegalovirus infection. Study context: Public TCR beta signatures provided an indication of both CMV infection and a matching HLA type. Study-level results: The ex vivo response was dominated by HLA-C-restricted CMV-specific TCR beta clonotypes. Identification of carriers of CMV plus the relevant HLA was performed using cumulative public TCR beta family frequency.

V was pared by 2 bases and J by 10 bases, with 18 bases between. CDR3 length: 15 residues. Per the germline V gene, CDR1 is MRHNA and CDR2 is SNTAGT. This clonotype appeared many times. The antigen remains undetermined. Each CDR3 protein gets one entry after TCRdb re-called the reads with MiXCR. Of tens of thousands of distinct CDR3 sequences detected, more than 3.5% appear once; the ten largest clones hold 3.5% to 5%. The clonotype comes from a human donor in good health (CMV status not recorded). Some clones in this sample may be carry-over from other donors' samples. Material for sequencing was PBMCs. The V call is TRBV6-4, the J call TRBJ2-1, with a tentative D call TRBD2 (5 bases). The CDR3 is CASSDRGDGQGEQFF. The CDR3 region has the DNA TGTGCCAGCAGTGACCGGGGAGACGGCCAAGGGGAGCAGTTCTTC.